These T cell receptor beta chains were read from a single sample in a study of T cell responses to AZD1222 COVID-19 vaccine. Generated by immunoSEQ multiplex PCR, the TCRdb table keeps only in-frame clones and is missing some. The table shows 150,000 to 160,000 clones, with about 85% occurring only once. The sample here was peripheral blood, taken after recovery from COVID-19. Every receptor here comes from an adult who had recovered from COVID-19. Each CDR3 is given with its conserved first and last residue. D genes are given only for firm matches. Clone size is not always given. Where it is, it says once, few, many or a class for expanded clones.

>TRBV2|TRBJ2-4|once|13|.
TGTGCCAGCAGCCCCCCGTCCGGAGACATTCAGTACTTC
CASSPPSGDIQYF
>TRBV9|TRBJ2-2|.|13|.
TGTGCCAGCAGCGCCTCCAACACCGGGGAGCTGTTTTTT
CASSASNTGELFF
>TRBV2|TRBJ1-3|.|12|.
TGTGCCAGCGCCACCTCTGGAAACACCATATATTTT
CASATSGNTIYF
>TRBV7-9|TRBJ2-1|.|16|TRBD2
TGTGCCAGCAGCTTAGCGCTAGCGGGAGTGTACAATGAGCAGTTCTTC
CASSLALAGVYNEQFF
>TRBV28|TRBJ1-1|.|14|.
TGTGCCAGCAGTTTATTAGGGACCGCCACTGAAGCTTTCTTT
CASSLLGTATEAFF
>TRBV7-2|TRBJ2-3|.|15|TRBD2
TGTGCCAGCAGCTCCGGTGCGGGAGGCACAGATACGCAGTATTTT
CASSSGAGGTDTQYF
>TRBV18|TRBJ2-5|.|16|TRBD2
TGTGCCAGCTCACCGCTACTAGCGGGAGGATCAGAGACCCAGTACTTC
CASSPLLAGGSETQYF
>TRBV7-9|TRBJ1-2|.|13|TRBD1
TGTGCCAGCAGCATACAGGGGAACTATGGCTACACCTTC
CASSIQGNYGYTF
>TRBV2|TRBJ1-1|.|15|.
TGTGCCAGCAGTGAAGCGCGGTCGGGGTTCACTGAAGCTTTCTTT
CASSEARSGFTEAFF
>TRBV29-1|TRBJ1-1|.|13|TRBD1
TGCAGCGGACGACAGGGTGGGAACACTGAAGCTTTCTTT
CSGRQGGNTEAFF
>TRBV21-1|TRBJ2-7|.|15|.
TGTGCCAGCAGCCCAGGGCAGGGGGGACGTGGCGAGCAGTACTTC
CASSPGQGGRGEQYF
>TRBV2|TRBJ1-5|.|15|.
TGTGCCAGCACTCTGGGGGCGGGGGTTACTCAGCCCCAGCATTTT
CASTLGAGVTQPQHF
>TRBV10-1|TRBJ1-6|.|14|.
TGCGCCAGCAGCCCCATAGCGGGGGACGTGTACCTCCACTTT
CASSPIAGDVYLHF
>TRBV2|TRBJ2-1|once|12|.
TGTGCCAGCAGCCTAATCGACAATGAGCAGTTCTTC
CASSLIDNEQFF
>TRBV10-3|TRBJ1-2|.|12|.
TGTGCTTTCCAGACAGCTAACTATGGCTACACCTTC
CAFQTANYGYTF
>TRBV2|TRBJ2-3|.|14|TRBD2
TGTGCCAGCAGTCCCGGGACTAGGAAAGATACGCAGTATTTT
CASSPGTRKDTQYF
>TRBV6-6|TRBJ2-7|.|15|.
TGTGCCAGCAAGAACAGAAGGGGAATCTCTTACGAGCAGTACTTC
CASKNRRGISYEQYF
>TRBV5-4|TRBJ2-4|.|14|.
TGTGCCAGCAGCTTGAAAGGGGCTGGAAACATTCAGTACTTC
CASSLKGAGNIQYF
>TRBV7-9|TRBJ2-7|.|12|TRBD1
TGTGCCAGCAGCTCTGGGACAGGTAGGGCCACCTTC
CASSSGTGRATF
>TRBV3-1/TRBV3-2|TRBJ2-5|.|16|TRBD2
TGTGCCAGCAGCCGCTCCGGACGGGAGGGCCAAGAGACCCAGTACTTC
CASSRSGREGQETQYF
>TRBV10-2|TRBJ1-5|.|13|TRBD1
TGCGCCAGCAGCCTGGACAGGGATCAGCCCCAGCATTTT
CASSLDRDQPQHF
>TRBV12-5|TRBJ2-6|.|17|.
TGTGCTAGTGGTTTGCCTTTTTCAGGACAGGGGGCCAACGTCCTGACTTTC
CASGLPFSGQGANVLTF
>TRBV28|TRBJ1-5|few|13|.
TGTGCCAGCAGCCTAGGGGGGAGGCGGGACCAGCATTTT
CASSLGGRRDQHF
>TRBV5-1|TRBJ1-2|.|14|TRBD1
TGCGCCAGCCGGACAGGGACTCAGGGCTATGGCTACACCTTC
CASRTGTQGYGYTF
>TRBV2|TRBJ1-1|.|12|.
TGTGCCAGCAGACAGGACTACACTGAAGCTTTCTTT
CASRQDYTEAFF
>TRBV3-1/TRBV3-2|TRBJ1-2|few|16|.
TGTGCCAGCAGCCAACTCCCCACGGGGACCTCCTATGGCTACACCTTC
CASSQLPTGTSYGYTF